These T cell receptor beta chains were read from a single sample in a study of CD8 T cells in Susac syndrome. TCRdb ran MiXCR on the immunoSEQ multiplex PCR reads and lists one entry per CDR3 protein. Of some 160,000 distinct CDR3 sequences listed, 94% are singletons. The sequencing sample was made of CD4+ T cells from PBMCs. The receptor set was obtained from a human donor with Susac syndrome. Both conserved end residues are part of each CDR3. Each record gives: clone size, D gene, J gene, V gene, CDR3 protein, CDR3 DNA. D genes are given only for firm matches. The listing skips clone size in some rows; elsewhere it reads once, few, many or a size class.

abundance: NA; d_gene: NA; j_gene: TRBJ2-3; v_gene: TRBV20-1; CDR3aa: CSARVGTDTQYF; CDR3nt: TGCAGTGCTAGAGTCGGCACAGATACGCAGTATTTT
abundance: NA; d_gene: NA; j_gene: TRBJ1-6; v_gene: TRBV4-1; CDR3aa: CASSPLGGSPLHF; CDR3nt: TGCGCCAGCAGCCCTCTCGGGGGCTCACCCCTCCACTTT
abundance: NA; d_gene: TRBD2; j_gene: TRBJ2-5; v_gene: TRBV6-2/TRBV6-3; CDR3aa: CASRTSGRQETQYF; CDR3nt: TGTGCCAGCAGAACTAGCGGTAGGCAGGAGACCCAGTACTTC
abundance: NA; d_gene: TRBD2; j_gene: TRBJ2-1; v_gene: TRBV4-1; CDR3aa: CASSPGPRLAGASGSYNEQFF; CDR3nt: TGCGCCAGCAGCCCCGGACCCAGACTAGCGGGGGCATCCGGGTCCTACAATGAGCAGTTCTTC
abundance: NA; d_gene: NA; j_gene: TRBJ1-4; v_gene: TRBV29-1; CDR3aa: CSGQVVEKLFF; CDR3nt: TGCAGCGGACAGGTTGTAGAAAAACTGTTTTTT
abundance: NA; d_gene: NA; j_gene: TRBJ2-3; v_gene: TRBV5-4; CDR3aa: CASSLASLASTDTQYF; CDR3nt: TGTGCCAGCAGCTTGGCCTCGCTAGCAAGCACAGATACGCAGTATTTT
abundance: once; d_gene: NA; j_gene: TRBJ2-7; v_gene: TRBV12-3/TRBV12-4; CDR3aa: CASSLAEEYEQYF; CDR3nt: TGTGCCAGCAGTTTAGCTGAGGAGTACGAGCAGTACTTC
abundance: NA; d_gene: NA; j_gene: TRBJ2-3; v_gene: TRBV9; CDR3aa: CASSVGGGGDTQYF; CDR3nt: TGTGCCAGCAGCGTCGGGGGAGGGGGAGATACGCAGTATTTT
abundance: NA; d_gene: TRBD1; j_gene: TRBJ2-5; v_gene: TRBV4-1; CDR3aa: CASSQDLIQGKTQYF; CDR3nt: TGCGCCAGCAGCCAAGATTTAATACAGGGGAAGACCCAGTACTTC
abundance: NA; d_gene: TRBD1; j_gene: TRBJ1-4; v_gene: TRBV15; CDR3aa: CATSRPSTGEMELFF; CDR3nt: TGTGCCACCAGCAGACCGTCGACAGGGGAGATGGAACTGTTTTTT